Listed here are 10 T cell receptor beta chains from one sample, sequenced in a study of cytomegalovirus exposure and HLA in healthy donors. In the PCR, 60 Vbeta and 13 Jbeta primers were used. The table came from immunoSEQ multiplex PCR; TCRdb's copy has only in-frame clones and leaves some out. The sample consists of 60,000 to 70,000 clones, roughly 80% of them appearing once. The specimen was PBMCs. The receptors were gathered from a woman in her forties in good health and CMV-seropositive.

The chain recombines TRBV27 with TRBJ2-7; a possible D gene is TRBD1 (5 bases). V was shortened by 4 bases and J by 3 bases, with 10 bases between the two germline ends. CDR3 length: 13 amino acids. CDR1 and CDR2 from the germline V gene are MNHEY and SMNVEV (reference sequence). The CDR3 loop reads CASSYQGHYEQYF. The CDR3 nucleotides are TGTGCCAGCAGTTATCAGGGCCACTACGAGCAGTACTTC.

The V gene is TRBV9, the J gene TRBJ2-7; D is ambiguous. Between the trimmed V and J ends, which lost 0 bases and 7 bases, there was a span of 17 bases. Germline assignment: CDR1 SGDLS and CDR2 YYNGEE. CDR3 length equals 15 residues. DNA of the CDR3: TGTGCCAGCAGCGTAGCTACCGAAAGCTCGCGGGAGCAGTACTTC. Translated: CASSVATESSREQYF.

V and J are TRBV25-1 and TRBJ1-2, with D hard to call. Trimming took 6 bases from V and 1 from J, leaving 12 bases between them. There are 14 residues in the CDR3. Germline V lookup: CDR1 MGHDK, CDR2 SYGVNS. The CDR3 DNA reads TGTGCCAGCAGAGCCCCGGGGAATAACTATGGCTACACCTTC. Translated: CASRAPGNNYGYTF.

This clone was observed a handful of times. This rearrangement joins TRBV7-2 to TRBJ2-2; the D is unclear. Per germline, CDR1 SGHTA and CDR2 FQGNSA. The CDR3 is made up of 13 amino acids. The ends were cut back, 4 bases at V and 2 bases at J, with 5 bases in the middle. Here the CDR3 reads CASSSSNTGELFF. The CDR3 DNA reads as TGTGCCAGCAGCTCCTCTAACACCGGGGAGCTGTTTTTT. The full variable domain, its missing parts supplied by reference TRBV7-2 and TRBJ2-2, is GAGVSQSPSNKVTEKGKDVELRCDPISGHTALYWYRQSLGQGLEFLIYFQGNSAPDKSGLPSDRFSAERTGGSVSTLTIQRTQQEDSAVYLCASSSSNTGELFFGEGSRLTVL.

The gene calls are TRBV5-1 and TRBJ1-5; 8 bases are shared with TRBD1. Looked up from germline, CDR1 is SGHRS and CDR2 is YFSETQ. Trimming cost V 0 bases and J 5 bases; bases outside gene matches: 4. The CDR3 is made up of 15 amino acids. In DNA, the CDR3 is TGCGCCAGCAGCTTGGGGAGGGGACAGGATCAGCCCCAGCATTTT. Encoded protein: CASSLGRGQDQPQHF.

The V call is TRBV4-1, the J call TRBJ1-4, with 7 bases identical to TRBD1. Germline values: CDR1 MGHRA, CDR2 YSYEKL. With 1 base clipped from V and 10 bases from J, the junction kept 9 bases outside the gene matches. The CDR3 has 15 amino acids. The CDR3 is CASSQAGDSLGKLFF. The DNA for the CDR3 is TGCGCCAGCAGCCAAGCAGGGGACAGCCTTGGAAAACTGTTTTTT.

V usage is TRBV5-1 and J usage is TRBJ1-5, with D possibly being TRBD1 (5 bases). The CDR3 runs 16 residues. The germline V gene has CDR1 SGHRS and CDR2 YFSETQ. V lost 0 bases and J 6 bases, leaving 16 bases between the germline ends. This chain's CDR3 is CASSLGDRQGGQPQHF. CDR3 in DNA: TGCGCCAGCAGCTTGGGAGATAGGCAGGGCGGTCAGCCCCAGCATTTT.

To note about this clone: At one of its ends the junction is not consistent with the germline gene, which may arise from a read error. The chain combines TRBV7-9 with TRBJ2-2; D perhaps matches TRBD2 (6 bases). The germline V gene has CDR1 SEHNR and CDR2 FQNEAQ (reference sequence). CDR3 size: 15 residues. CDR3 sequence: CSSSLGGSRTGELFF. The DNA of the CDR3 is TGTTCCAGCAGCTTGGGGGGTTCGCGGACCGGGGAGCTGTTTTTT. Complete variable domain (other parts from reference TRBV7-9 and TRBJ2-2): DTGVSQNPRHKITKRGQNVTFRCDPISEHNRLYWYRQTLGQGPEFLTYFQNEAQLEKSRLLSDRFSAERPKGSFSTLEIQRTEQGDSAMYLCSSSLGGSRTGELFFGEGSRLTVL.

The chain's CDR3 is CASSGTSGGAVDTQYF. Written as DNA, the CDR3 is TGTGCCAGCAGCGGAACTAGCGGGGGGGCCGTAGATACGCAGTATTTT. The J gene is TRBJ2-3, the V gene TRBV9, with 13 bases aligning to TRBD2. Germline loops: CDR1 SGDLS, CDR2 YYNGEE. The length of the CDR3 is 16 residues. The V segment lost 3 bases and the J segment 5 bases; nucleotides outside the gene matches: 6.

The chain joins TRBV10-3 to TRBJ1-4; no firm D call. This CDR3 has 16 amino acids. Germline V gene sequence: CDR1 ENHRY, CDR2 SYGVKD. Trimming stripped 11 bases from V and 5 bases from J, with 24 bases between. DNA for the CDR3: TGTGCCGCCCCCGGTGGAGGTAAGAGGGAAAATGAAAAACTGTTTTTT. This gives the protein CAAPGGGKRENEKLFF.